This T cell receptor (beta chain) comes out of a study of response to subunit inactivated influenza vaccine (dated by TCRdb to 2016 to 2019). Regarding the study in general: The study used deep quantitative T cell receptor repertoire profiling to track responses to a trivalent subunit inactivated influenza vaccine.

The germline V gene sets CDR1 to SGHRS and CDR2 to YFSETQ. The CDR3, cysteine through phenylalanine, is 14 amino acids long. The kept DNA is CDR3 alone, 42 bases in frame from the first base. Here V drops 4 bases and J drops 6 bases, and the junction holds 9 bases not matched to any gene. Library preparation was by RT-PCR. Sequencing took place on an Illumina HiSeq 2500. TCRdb applied fastp at Q25 and MiXCR to the public reads, then kept only in-frame beta chains. Every distinct CDR3 protein forms one entry, paired with its most common genes and DNA. This sample gives around 710,000 distinct CDR3 sequences in total; around 13% of them show up just once. The ten most abundant clones make up around 7% of the sample. As concerns this clonotype: This clone's antigen is unknown. No base-level quality is on record; no much larger clone is a single base apart.

The investigation overall reported the following: According to the authors, only a limited number of new T cells may be recruited by each seasonal influenza vaccination.

This TCR was sampled from a man aged 50-59 years who received an inactivated influenza vaccine. Donor details come from another sample of the same person, matched by shared clones. The specimen comprised PBMCs from blood, sampled approximately 15 days before vaccination. The sequence links TRBV5-1 to TRBJ1-1; 7 bases in the junction line up with TRBD1. The bases read TGCGCCAGCAGCCGAGCCGGGACAGAGCCTGAAGCTTTCTTT. Translated, this gives CASSRAGTEPEAFF.